Sequencing of this T cell receptor (beta chain) was carried out in a study of neoadjuvant anti-PD-1 for oral cavity cancer. Profiled with immunoSEQ multiplex PCR; TCRdb holds only in-frame clones, not every one. The repertoire includes 17,000 or so clones, 50% to 65% of them detected once, and roughly 2.6% sits in the top ten. With 7 bases removed from V and 4 bases from J, the gap between germline ends came to 13 bases. This CDR3 comprises 14 residues. The V gene's germline CDR1 is MDHEN and CDR2 SYDVKM. Specimen: PBMCs, collected before nivolumab (anti-PD-1) treatment. This receptor was identified in a person between 35 and 79 years old with oral cavity squamous cell carcinoma. The gene calls are TRBV28 and TRBJ2-2; D uncertain. The CDR3 bases are TGTGCCAGCAAGGGAAGGGCCGGCACCGGGGAGCTGTTTTTT. It codes for CASKGRAGTGELFF.